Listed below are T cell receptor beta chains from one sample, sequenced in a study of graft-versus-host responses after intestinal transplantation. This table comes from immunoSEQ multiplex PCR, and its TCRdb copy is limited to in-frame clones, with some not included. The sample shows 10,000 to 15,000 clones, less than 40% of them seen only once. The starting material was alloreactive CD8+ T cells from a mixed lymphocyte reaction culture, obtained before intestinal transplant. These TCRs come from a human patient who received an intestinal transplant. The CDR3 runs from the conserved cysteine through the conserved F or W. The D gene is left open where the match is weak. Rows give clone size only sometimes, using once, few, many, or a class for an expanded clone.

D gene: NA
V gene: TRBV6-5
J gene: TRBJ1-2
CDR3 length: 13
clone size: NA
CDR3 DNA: TGTGCCAGCAGTTCCTTCAGGGAAGATGGCTACACCTTC
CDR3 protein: CASSSFREDGYTF

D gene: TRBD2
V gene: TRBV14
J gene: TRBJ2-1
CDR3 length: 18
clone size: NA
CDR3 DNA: TGTGCCAGCAGCCAGTGGGAATTAGCGGGACGATCCTACAATGAGCAGTTCTTC
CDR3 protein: CASSQWELAGRSYNEQFF

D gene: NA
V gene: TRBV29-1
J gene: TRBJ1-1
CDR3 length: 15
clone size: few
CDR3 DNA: TGCAGCGTGGACGAGGGAGGGGCGGGGGTCACTGAAGCTTTCTTT
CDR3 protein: CSVDEGGAGVTEAFF

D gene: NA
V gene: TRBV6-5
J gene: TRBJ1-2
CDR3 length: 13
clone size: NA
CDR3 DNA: TGTGCCAGCAGCTTCTCCGGGAACTATGGCTACACCTTC
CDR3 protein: CASSFSGNYGYTF

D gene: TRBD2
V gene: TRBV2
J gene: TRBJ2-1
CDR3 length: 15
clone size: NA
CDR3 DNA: TGTGCCAGCAGTGAATGGTCCCTAGCGGGCAATGAGCAGTTCTTC
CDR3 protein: CASSEWSLAGNEQFF

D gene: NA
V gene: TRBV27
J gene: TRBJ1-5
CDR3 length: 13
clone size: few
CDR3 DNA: TGTGCCAGCAGTTCAGGGGCTTATCAGCCCCAGCATTTT
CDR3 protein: CASSSGAYQPQHF

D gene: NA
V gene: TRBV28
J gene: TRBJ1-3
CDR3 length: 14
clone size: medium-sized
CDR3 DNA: TGTGCCAGCAGTGCTGACAGTTCTGGAAACACCATATATTTT
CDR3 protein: CASSADSSGNTIYF

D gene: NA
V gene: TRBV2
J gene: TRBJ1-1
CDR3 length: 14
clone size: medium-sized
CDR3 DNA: TGTGCCAGCAAACGGGGTCCCCGGAACACTGAAGCTTTCTTT
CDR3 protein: CASKRGPRNTEAFF

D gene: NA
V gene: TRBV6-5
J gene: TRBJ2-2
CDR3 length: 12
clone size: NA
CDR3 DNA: TGTGCCAGCAGTTATGGAACCGGGGAGCTGTTTTTT
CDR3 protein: CASSYGTGELFF

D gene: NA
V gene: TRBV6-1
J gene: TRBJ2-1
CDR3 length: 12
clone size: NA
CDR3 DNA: TGTGCCAGCAATTTTTCCCCGGATGAGCAGTTCTTC
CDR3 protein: CASNFSPDEQFF

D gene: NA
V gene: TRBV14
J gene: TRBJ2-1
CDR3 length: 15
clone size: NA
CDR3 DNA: TGTGCCAGCAGCCAAGAAGGCAGGGGTGAAAGTGAGCAGTTCTTC
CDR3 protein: CASSQEGRGESEQFF

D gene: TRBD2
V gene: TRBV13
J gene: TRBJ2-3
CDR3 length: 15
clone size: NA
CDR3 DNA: TGTGCCAGCAGCTCGGAGCGGGAGGGCCTAGATACGCAGTATTTT
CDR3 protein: CASSSEREGLDTQYF

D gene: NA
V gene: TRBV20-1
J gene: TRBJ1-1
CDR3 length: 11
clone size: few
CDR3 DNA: TGCAGTGCTAGACCTGTATATGAAGCTTTCTTT
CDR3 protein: CSARPVYEAFF

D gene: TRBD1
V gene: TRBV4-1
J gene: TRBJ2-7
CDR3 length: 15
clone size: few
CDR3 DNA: TGCGCCAGCAGCCAAATTATGACAGGGCTAGACGAGCAGTACTTC
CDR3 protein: CASSQIMTGLDEQYF

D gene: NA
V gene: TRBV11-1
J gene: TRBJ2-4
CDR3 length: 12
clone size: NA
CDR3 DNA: TGTGCCAGCAGAACCCCTGGCGTCATTCAGTACTTC
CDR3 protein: CASRTPGVIQYF

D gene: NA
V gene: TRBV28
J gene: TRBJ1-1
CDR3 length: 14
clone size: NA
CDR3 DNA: TGTGCCAGCAGTTTATGGCGGTTGAACACTGAAGCTTTCTTT
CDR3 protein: CASSLWRLNTEAFF

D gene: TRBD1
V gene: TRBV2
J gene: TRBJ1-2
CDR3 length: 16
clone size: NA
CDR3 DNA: TGTGCCAGCACCGAACACCCTACAGGGGCGGACTATGGCTACACCTTC
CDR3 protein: CASTEHPTGADYGYTF

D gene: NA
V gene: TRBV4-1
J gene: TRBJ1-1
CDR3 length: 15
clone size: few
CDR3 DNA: TGCGCCAGCAGCCAAGTAGTCAGGGAGGGCACTGAAGCTTTCTTT
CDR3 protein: CASSQVVREGTEAFF

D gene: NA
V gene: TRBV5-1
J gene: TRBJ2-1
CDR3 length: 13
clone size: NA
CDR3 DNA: TGCGCCAGCAGCTTGGACCTCGATAATGAGCAGTTCTTC
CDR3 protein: CASSLDLDNEQFF

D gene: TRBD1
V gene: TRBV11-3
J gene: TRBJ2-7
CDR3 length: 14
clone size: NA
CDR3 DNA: TGTGCCAGCAGCTCCTGGACAGGGACCTACGAGCAGTACTTC
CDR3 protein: CASSSWTGTYEQYF

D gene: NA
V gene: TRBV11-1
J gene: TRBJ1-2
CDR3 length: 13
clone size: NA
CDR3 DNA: TGTGCCAGCAGCCTAAGACGGAACTATGGCTACACCTTC
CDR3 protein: CASSLRRNYGYTF

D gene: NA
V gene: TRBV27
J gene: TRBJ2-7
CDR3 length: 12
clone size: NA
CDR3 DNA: TGTGCCAGCAGTTTACAGGGGAGCGAGCAGTACTTC
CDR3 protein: CASSLQGSEQYF

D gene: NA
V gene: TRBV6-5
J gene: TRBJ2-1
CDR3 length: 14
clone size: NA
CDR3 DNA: TGTGCCAGCAGTTACGGGGTCTCCTACAATGAGCAGTTCTTC
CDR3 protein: CASSYGVSYNEQFF

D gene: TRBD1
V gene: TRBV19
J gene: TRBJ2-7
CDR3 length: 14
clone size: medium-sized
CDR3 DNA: TGTGCCAGTACCGCCGGGACAGGGACCTACGAGCAGTACTTC
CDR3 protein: CASTAGTGTYEQYF

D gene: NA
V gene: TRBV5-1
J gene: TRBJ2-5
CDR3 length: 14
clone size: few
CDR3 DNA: TGCGCCAGCAGGAGGATCCTTAGTAGGGAGACCCAGTACTTC
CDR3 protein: CASRRILSRETQYF

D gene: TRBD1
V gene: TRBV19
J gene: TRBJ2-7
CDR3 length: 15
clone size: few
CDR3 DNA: TGTGCCAGTAGTGCCGGGACAGGGAGCTCCTACGAGCAGTACTTC
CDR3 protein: CASSAGTGSSYEQYF

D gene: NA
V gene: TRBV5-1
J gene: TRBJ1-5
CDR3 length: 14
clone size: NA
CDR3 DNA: TGCGCCAGCAGCTTTCTCCAGGGAGGCCAGCCCCAGCATTTT
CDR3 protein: CASSFLQGGQPQHF

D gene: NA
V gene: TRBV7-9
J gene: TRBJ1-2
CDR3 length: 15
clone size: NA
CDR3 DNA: TGTGCCAGCAGCTTAGGTCGACGGGCTAACTATGGCTACACCTTC
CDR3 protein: CASSLGRRANYGYTF

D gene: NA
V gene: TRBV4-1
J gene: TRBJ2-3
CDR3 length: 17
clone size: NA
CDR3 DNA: TGCGCCAGCAGCCAAGGGATTTGGGAGCGGATCAAAGATACGCAGTATTTT
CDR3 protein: CASSQGIWERIKDTQYF

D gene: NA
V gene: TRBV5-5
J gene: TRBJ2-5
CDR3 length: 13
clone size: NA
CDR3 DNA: TGTGCCAGCGAGGTGGGGAGGCAAGAGACCCAGTACTTC
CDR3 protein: CASEVGRQETQYF